The entry that follows covers one TCR beta chain sequence. Original analysis: Cell counts per sample came from amplifying reference gene primers. Libraries were prepared by immunoSEQ multiplex PCR; TCRdb keeps only in-frame clonotypes and omits some of them. V, J and clone size are taken as reported in that table, and D and trimming were inferred from the DNA itself. Here the sample spans about 140,000 clones, less than 90% being singletons. CDR3 size: 15 residues. Trimming shortened V by 5 bases and J by 0 bases, and 11 bases separated the two germline ends. Germline V lookup: CDR1 LGHDT, CDR2 YNNKEL (reference sequence). This specimen belongs to a study of blood T cell repertoires in COVID-19. Across the whole study: Sources were T cells, B-cell-depleted T cells, or PBMCs; the material itself was cDNA or gDNA.

Participant age was roughly 18 to 90 years, and participants resided in roughly 24 US areas. Cohort allocation depended upon clinical history that participants reported. Sequencing was performed on PBMCs or T cells enriched from blood (not recorded which). This TCR was recovered from a man aged 35-49 years with acute COVID-19. The chain links TRBV3-1 (or the pseudogene TRBV3-2) to TRBJ1-3; D is unresolved. The CDR3 nucleotides are TGTGCCAGCAGCGCACACCAGATCTCTGGAAACACCATATATTTT. It specifies CASSAHQISGNTIYF.